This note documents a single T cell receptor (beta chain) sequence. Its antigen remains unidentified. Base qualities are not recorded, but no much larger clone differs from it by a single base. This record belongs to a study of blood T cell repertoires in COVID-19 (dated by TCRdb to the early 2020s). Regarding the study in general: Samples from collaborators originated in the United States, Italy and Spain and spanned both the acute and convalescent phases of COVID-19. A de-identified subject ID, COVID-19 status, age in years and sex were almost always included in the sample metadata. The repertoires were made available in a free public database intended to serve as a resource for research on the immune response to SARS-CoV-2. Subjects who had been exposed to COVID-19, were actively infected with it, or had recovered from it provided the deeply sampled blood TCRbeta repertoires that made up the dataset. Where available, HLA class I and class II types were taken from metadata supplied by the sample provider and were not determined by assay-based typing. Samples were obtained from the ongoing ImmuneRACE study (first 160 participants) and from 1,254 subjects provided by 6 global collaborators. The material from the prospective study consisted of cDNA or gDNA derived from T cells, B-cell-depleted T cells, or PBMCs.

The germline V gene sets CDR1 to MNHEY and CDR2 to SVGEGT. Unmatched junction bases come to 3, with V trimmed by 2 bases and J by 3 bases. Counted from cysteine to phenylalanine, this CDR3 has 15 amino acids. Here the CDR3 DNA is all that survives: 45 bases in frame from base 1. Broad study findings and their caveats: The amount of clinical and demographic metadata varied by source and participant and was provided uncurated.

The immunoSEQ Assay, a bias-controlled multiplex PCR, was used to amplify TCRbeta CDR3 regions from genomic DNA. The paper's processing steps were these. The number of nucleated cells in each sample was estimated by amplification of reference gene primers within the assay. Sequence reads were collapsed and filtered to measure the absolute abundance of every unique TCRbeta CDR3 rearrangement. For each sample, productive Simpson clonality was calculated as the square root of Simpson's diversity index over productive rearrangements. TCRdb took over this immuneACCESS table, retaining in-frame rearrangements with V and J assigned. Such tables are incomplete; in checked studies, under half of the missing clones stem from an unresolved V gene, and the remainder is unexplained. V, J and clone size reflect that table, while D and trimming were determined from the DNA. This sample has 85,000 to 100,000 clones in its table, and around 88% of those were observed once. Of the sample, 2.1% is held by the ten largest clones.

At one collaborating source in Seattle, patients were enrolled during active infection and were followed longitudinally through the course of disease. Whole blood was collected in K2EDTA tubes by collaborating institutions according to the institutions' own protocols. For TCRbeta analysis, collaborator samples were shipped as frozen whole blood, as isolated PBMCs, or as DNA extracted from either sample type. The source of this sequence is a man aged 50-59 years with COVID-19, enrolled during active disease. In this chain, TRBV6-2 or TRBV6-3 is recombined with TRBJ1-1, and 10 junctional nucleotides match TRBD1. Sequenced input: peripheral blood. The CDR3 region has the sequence CASSYGGQGYTEAFF. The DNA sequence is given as TGTGCCAGCAGTTACGGGGGACAGGGGTACACTGAAGCTTTCTTT.